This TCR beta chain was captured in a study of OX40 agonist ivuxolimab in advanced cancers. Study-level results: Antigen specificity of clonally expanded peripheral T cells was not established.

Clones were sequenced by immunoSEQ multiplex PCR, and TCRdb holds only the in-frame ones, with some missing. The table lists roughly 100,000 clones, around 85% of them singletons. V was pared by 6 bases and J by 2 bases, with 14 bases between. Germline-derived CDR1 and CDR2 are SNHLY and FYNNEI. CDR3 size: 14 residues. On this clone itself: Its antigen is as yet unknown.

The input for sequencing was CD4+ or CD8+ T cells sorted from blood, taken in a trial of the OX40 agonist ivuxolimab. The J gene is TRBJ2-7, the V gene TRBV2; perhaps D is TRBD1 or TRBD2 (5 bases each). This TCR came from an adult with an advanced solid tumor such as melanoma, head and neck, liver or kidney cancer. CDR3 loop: CASRPGTVTYEQYF. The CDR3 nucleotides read TGTGCCAGCAGGCCCGGGACGGTTACCTACGAGCAGTACTTC.